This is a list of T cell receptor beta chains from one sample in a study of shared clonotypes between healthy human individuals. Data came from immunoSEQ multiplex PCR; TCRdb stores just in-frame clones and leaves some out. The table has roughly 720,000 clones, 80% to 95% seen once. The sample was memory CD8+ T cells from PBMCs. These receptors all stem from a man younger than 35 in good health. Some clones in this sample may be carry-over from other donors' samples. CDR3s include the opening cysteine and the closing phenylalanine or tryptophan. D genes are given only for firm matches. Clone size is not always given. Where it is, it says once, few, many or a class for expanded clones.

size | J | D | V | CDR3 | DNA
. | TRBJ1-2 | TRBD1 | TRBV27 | CASSSLPPATGDLRGYTF | TGTGCCAGCAGTTCCCTCCCCCCCGCGACAGGGGACCTTCGGGGCTACACCTTC
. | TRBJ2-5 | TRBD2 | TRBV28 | CASSLLSGRQGETQYF | TGTGCCAGCAGTTTATTAAGCGGGAGGCAAGGAGAGACCCAGTACTTC
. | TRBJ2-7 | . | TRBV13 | CASSLIGVEQYF | TGTGCCAGCAGCTTAATTGGGGTCGAGCAGTACTTC
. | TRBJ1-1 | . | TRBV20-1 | CSARASQEAFF | TGCAGTGCTAGGGCCAGCCAAGAAGCTTTCTTT
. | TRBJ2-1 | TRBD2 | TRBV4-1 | CASSQDYDGGGPRDEQFF | TGCGCCAGCAGCCAAGATTATGATGGGGGAGGGCCGAGGGATGAGCAGTTCTTC
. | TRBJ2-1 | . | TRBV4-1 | CASSHIGGSYNEQFF | TGCGCCAGCAGCCATATCGGAGGCTCCTACAATGAGCAGTTCTTC
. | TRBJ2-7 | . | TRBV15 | CATSRDSLASGASYEQYF | TGTGCCACCAGCAGAGATAGCCTTGCGAGCGGAGCCTCCTACGAGCAGTACTTC
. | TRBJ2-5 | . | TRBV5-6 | CASSSPGTGETQYF | TGTGCCAGCAGCTCTCCGGGGACGGGGGAGACCCAGTACTTC
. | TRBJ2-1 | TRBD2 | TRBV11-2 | CASSLREAGVSHEQFF | TGTGCCAGCAGCTTAAGGGAGGCGGGAGTATCCCATGAGCAGTTCTTC
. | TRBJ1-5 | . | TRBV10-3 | CAISGVLDSNQPQHF | TGTGCCATCAGTGGGGTTCTGGATAGCAATCAGCCCCAGCATTTT
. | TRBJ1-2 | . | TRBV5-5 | CASSLGGRVAGYTF | TGTGCCAGCAGCTTGGGCGGCAGGGTCGCTGGCTACACCTTC
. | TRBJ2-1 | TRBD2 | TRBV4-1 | CASSPIGTSRDYNEQFF | TGCGCCAGCAGCCCTATTGGGACTAGCCGGGACTACAATGAGCAGTTCTTC
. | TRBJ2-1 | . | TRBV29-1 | CSVASLNEQFF | TGCAGCGTTGCCAGTCTCAATGAGCAGTTCTTC
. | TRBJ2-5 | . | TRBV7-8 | CASSQRGNRETQYF | TGTGCCAGCAGTCAACGGGGGAACCGAGAGACCCAGTACTTC
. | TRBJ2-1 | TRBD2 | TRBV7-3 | CASSLTGLAPLSNEQFF | TGTGCCAGCAGCTTAACCGGACTAGCGCCACTGAGCAATGAGCAGTTCTTC
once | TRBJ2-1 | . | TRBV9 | CASSLGYNEQFF | TGTGCCAGCAGCCTAGGGTACAATGAGCAGTTCTTC
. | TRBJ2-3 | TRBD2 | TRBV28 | CASSSGTSGPSTDTQYF | TGTGCCAGCAGTTCCGGGACTAGCGGGCCGAGCACAGATACGCAGTATTTT
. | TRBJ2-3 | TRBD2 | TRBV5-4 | CASSPLLAGVDTQYF | TGTGCCAGCAGCCCCTTACTAGCGGGAGTGGATACGCAGTATTTT